This record covers a single T cell receptor (beta chain). This sample is part of a study of shared clonotypes between healthy human individuals. The method was immunoSEQ multiplex PCR; TCRdb's version includes in-frame clones alone and lacks a portion of them. Among around 2.1 million clones listed, around 93% were seen once. Naive CD8 isolation took CD45RO-negative cells positively selected for CCR7 and excluded terminally differentiated effector memory CD45RA+ cells. V lost 7 bases and J 10 bases, leaving 17 bases between the germline ends. The germline gives CDR1 MDHEN, CDR2 SYDVKM. This CDR3 comprises 14 residues.

The TCR sequence derives from a man in his late teens or twenties in good health. Some clones in this sample may be carry-over from other donors' samples. This rearrangement joins TRBV28 to TRBJ1-6; no clear D gene. Source material: naive CD8+ T cells from PBMCs. The CDR3 protein is CASTASPPWSPLHF. CDR3 coding DNA: TGTGCCAGCACCGCTAGCCCCCCATGGTCACCCCTCCACTTT.